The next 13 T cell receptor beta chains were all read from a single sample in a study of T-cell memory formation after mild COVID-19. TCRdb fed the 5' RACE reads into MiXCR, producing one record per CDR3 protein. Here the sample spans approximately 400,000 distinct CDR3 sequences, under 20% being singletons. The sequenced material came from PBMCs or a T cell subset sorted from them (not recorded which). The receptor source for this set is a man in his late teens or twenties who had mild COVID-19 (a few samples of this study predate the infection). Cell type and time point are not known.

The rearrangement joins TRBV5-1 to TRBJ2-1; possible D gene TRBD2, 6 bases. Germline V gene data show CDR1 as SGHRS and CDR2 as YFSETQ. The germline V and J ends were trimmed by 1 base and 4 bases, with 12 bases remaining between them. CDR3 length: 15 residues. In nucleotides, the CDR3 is TGCGCCAGCAGCTTGTCTGGGACTGTATACAATGAGCAGTTCTTC. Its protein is CASSLSGTVYNEQFF.

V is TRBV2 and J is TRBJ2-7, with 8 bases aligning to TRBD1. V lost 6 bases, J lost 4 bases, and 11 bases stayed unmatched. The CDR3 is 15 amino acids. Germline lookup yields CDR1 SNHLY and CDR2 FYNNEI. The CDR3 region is CASSGDRTKMYEQYV. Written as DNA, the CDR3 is TGTGCCAGCAGCGGGGACAGGACTAAGATGTACGAGCAGTACGTC.

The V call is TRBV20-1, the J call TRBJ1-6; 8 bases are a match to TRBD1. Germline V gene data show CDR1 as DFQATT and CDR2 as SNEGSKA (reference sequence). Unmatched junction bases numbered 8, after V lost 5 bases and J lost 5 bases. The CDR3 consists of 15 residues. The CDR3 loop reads CSARLTGVDNSPLHF. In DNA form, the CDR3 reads TGCAGTGCTCGCCTGACAGGGGTAGATAATTCACCCCTCCACTTT.

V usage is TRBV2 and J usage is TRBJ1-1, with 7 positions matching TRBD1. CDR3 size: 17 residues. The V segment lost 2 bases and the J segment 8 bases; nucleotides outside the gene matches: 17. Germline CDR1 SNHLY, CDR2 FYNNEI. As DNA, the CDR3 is TGTGCCAGCAGTGAAACCAGGGGGTTACTACAGGGAGGCGAAGCTTTCTTT. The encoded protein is CASSETRGLLQGGEAFF.

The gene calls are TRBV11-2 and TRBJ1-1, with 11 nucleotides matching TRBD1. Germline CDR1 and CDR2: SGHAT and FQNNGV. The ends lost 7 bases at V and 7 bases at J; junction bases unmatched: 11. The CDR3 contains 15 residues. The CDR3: CASTTQGQGAIEAFF. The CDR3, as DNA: TGTGCCAGCACCACCCAAGGACAGGGGGCGATTGAAGCTTTCTTT.

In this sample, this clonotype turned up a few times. CDR3 nucleotides: TGTGCCAGCTCATCCGGACAGGATGGCGAGCAGTACGTC. It is translated as CASSSGQDGEQYV. The V and J genes are TRBV18 and TRBJ2-7, with 7 nucleotides matching TRBD1. Germline CDR1 reads KGHSH; CDR2 reads LQKENI. J lost 6 bases, V lost 5 bases, and 7 bases had no gene match. The CDR3 runs to 13 residues.

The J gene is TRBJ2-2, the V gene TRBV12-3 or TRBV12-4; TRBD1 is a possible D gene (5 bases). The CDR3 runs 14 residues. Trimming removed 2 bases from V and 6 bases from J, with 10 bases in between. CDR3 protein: CASSLRAGSGELFF. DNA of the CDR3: TGTGCCAGCAGTTTACGGGCAGGGTCCGGGGAGCTGTTTTTT.

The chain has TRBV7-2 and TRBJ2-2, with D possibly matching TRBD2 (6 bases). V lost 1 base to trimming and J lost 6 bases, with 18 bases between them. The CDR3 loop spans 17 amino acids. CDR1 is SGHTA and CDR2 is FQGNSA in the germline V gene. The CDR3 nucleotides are TGTGCCAGCAGCTTAGAGGAGGGACCCTGGGTAGCCGGGGAGCTGTTTTTT. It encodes CASSLEEGPWVAGELFF.

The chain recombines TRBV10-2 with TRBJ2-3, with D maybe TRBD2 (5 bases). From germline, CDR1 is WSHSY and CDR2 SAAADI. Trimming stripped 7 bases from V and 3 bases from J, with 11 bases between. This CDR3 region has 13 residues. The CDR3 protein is CASNTRDTDTQYF. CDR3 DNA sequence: TGCGCCAGCAACACTAGAGATACAGATACGCAGTATTTT.

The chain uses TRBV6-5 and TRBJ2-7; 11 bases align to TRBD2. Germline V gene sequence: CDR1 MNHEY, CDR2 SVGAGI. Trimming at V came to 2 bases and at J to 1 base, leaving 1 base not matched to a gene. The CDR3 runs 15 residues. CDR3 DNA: TGTGCCAGCAGTTACCTAGCGGGGGGTTCCTACGAGCAGTACTTC. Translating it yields CASSYLAGGSYEQYF.

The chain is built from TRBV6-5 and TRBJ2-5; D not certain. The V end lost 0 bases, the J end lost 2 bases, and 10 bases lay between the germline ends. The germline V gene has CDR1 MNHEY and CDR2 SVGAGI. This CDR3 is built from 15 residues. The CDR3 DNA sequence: TGTGCCAGCAGTTACTCTGGCAGTGGACAAGAGACCCAGTACTTC. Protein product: CASSYSGSGQETQYF.

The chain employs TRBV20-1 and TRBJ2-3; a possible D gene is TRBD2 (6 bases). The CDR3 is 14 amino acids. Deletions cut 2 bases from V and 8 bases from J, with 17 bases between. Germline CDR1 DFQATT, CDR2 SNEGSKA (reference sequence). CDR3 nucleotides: TGCAGTGCTAGACCGGGCGGGGCCTCGGGTACGCAGTATTTT. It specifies CSARPGGASGTQYF.

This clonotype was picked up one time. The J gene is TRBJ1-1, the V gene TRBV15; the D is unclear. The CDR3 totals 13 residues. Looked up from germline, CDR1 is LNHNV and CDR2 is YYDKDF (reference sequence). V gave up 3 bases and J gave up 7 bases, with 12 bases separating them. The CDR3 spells CATSSAPAVEAFF. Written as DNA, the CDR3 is TGTGCCACCAGCAGTGCCCCGGCGGTTGAAGCTTTCTTT. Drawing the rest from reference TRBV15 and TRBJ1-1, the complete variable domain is DAMVIQNPRYQVTQFGKPVTLSCSQTLNHNVMYWYQQKSSQAPKLLFHYYDKDFNNEADTPDNFQSRRPNTSFCFLDIRSPGLGDTAMYLCATSSAPAVEAFFGQGTRLTVV.